The 6 T cell receptor beta chains reported below all come from one sample, sequenced in a study of beta chain features in type 1 diabetes. Investigators reverse transcribed all isolated RNA, so they sequenced expressed TCRB transcripts. Sequenced by immunoSEQ multiplex PCR; TCRdb stores in-frame clones only, minus some. The data hold about 190,000 clones, with 7% to 9% observed a single time. Findings and limits, study-wide: Shorter TCRB CDR3s, moderately but significantly so, were found in Type 1 diabetes patients in all four CD4+ subsets.

No antigen has been identified for these receptors. The sequencing input was central memory CD4+ T cells from blood. These receptors all stem from a man aged 18 to 29 with type 1 diabetes.

This rearrangement joins TRBV19 to TRBJ2-5, with 10 bases lining up with TRBD2. The CDR3 is made up of 17 amino acids. The junction had 14 bases not matched to a gene; V was cut back by 6 bases and J by 4 bases. CDR1 is LNHDA and CDR2 is SQIVND in the germline V gene (reference sequence). The CDR3, as DNA: TGTGCCAGTAGATCGTGGGCTAGCGGGAGAGAAGGAGAGACCCAGTACTTC. It yields the protein CASRSWASGREGETQYF.

This clone was picked up many times. V usage is TRBV6-5 and J usage is TRBJ2-3; 9 bases are shared with TRBD1. V lost 5 bases to trimming and J lost 2 bases; unmatched junction nucleotides: 5. CDR1 is MNHEY and CDR2 is SVGAGI in the germline V gene. The CDR3 sequence is 15 residues long. The CDR3 loop reads CASSKQGASTDTQYF. CDR3 coding DNA: TGTGCCAGCAGTAAACAGGGGGCTTCCACAGATACGCAGTATTTT.

This clone has just a few counts. The chain links TRBV7-2 to TRBJ2-1, with 12 bases matching TRBD2. The CDR3 is made up of 16 amino acids. Trimming took 2 bases from V and 4 from J; bases not matched to a gene: 3. In germline, CDR1 is SGHTA, CDR2 FQGNSA. CDR3 sequence: CASSLRLAGGYNEQFF. Here the CDR3 DNA reads TGTGCCAGCAGCTTACGCCTAGCGGGGGGGTACAATGAGCAGTTCTTC.

The chain has TRBV5-4 and TRBJ2-7; 7 positions match TRBD1. The CDR3 sequence is 16 residues long. Trimming took 4 bases from V and 0 from J; bases not matched to a gene: 10. From germline, CDR1 is SGHNT and CDR2 YYREEE (reference sequence). The CDR3 DNA sequence: TGTGCCAGCAGCCCCGGACAGGCGTACGCCTCCTACGAGCAGTACTTC. Protein product: CASSPGQAYASYEQYF.

This clone has a handful of counts. V and J are TRBV7-9 and TRBJ2-5, with TRBD1 matching over 7 bases. The junction had 4 bases not matched to a gene; V was cut back by 5 bases and J by 1 base. The CDR3 has 14 amino acids. Germline V gives CDR1 SEHNR, CDR2 FQNEAQ (reference sequence). The CDR3 here is CASSPGQAQETQYF. In DNA form, the CDR3 reads TGTGCCAGCAGCCCCGGACAGGCCCAAGAGACCCAGTACTTC.

The chain combines TRBV4-3 with TRBJ2-5; TRBD2 might be the D (5 bases). This CDR3 has 15 residues. With 3 bases removed from V and 5 bases from J, the gap between germline ends came to 16 bases. Germline assignment: CDR1 LGHNA and CDR2 YSLEER. As DNA, the CDR3 is TGCGCCAGCAGCCAGAACCCTTCGGGGTCGGAGACCCAGTACTTC. Its translation is CASSQNPSGSETQYF.